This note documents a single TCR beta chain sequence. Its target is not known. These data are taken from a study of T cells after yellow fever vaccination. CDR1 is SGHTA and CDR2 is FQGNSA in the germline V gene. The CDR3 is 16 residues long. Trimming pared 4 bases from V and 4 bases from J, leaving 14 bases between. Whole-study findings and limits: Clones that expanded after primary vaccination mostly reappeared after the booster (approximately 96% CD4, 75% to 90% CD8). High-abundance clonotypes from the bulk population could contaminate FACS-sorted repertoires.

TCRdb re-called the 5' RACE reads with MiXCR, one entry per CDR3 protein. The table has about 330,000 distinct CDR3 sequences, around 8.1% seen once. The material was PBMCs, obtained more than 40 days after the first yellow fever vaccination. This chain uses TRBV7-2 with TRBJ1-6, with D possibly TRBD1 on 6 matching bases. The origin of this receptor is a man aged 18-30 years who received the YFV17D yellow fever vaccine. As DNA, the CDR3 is TGTGCCAGCAGCTCCTATAGGGGGGGTTATAATTCACCCCTCCACTTT. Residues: CASSSYRGGYNSPLHF.